This entry features one T cell receptor (beta chain) sequence. Its specific antigen is unknown. It has no much larger one-base neighbor in the sample; base qualities were not kept. Taken from cysteine to phenylalanine, the CDR3 has 14 residues. Only the CDR3 DNA stays, 42 bases, in frame from base 1. Trimming at the junction amounts to 3 bases on V and 13 bases on J, and the germline ends lie 20 bases apart. Via the germline V gene, CDR1 is SGHTS and CDR2 YDEGEE. RNA was extracted with the RNeasy kit and roughly 0.5 to 1 ug was reverse transcribed using random hexamers. The immunoSEQ multiplex PCR assay, covering 54 Vbeta and 13 Jbeta segments, was used to amplify TCR beta CDR3 regions. To correct PCR amplification bias, a synthetic template baseline was used for both primer optimization and computational correction. The original pipeline was this. Only productive sequences were kept, with reads annotated to V, D and J genes according to IMGT and analyzed in immunoSEQ Analyzer. To calculate clonality, Shannon entropy was normalized by log2 of the number of productive unique sequences and then subtracted from one. For each patient and control, public and private clones were evaluated within the 100 most prevalent clones. Clones were defined as Susac-specific if absent from the healthy and MS cohorts, from around 1,000 published viral clones and from other ImmuneACCESS disease sequences. TCRdb cleaned the public reads at Q25 with fastp, built clones with MiXCR and kept in-frame beta chains. Rows are combined by CDR3 protein, so each entry shows the most common genes and DNA. TCRdb, not the authors, supplied the V and J calls. For this sample there are 170,000 or so distinct CDR3 sequences; 90% to 95% appear just once. The ten largest account for under 0.095% of the sample.

The sample originates from a study of CD8 T cells in Susac syndrome (dated by TCRdb to the late 2010s). For the wider study: The study used repertoire sequencing to test whether antigen drove CD8+ T cell activation and differentiation in Susac syndrome.

Summary of the overall study and its limitations: The number of individuals in the TCR sequencing and HLA analysis was recognized as being relatively small.

Peripheral blood CD8+ and CD4+ T cells from healthy donors, Susac syndrome patients and multiple sclerosis patients were profiled by high-throughput TCR beta sequencing. The multiple sclerosis controls were treatment-naive patients whose relapsing-remitting disease, either stable or active, fulfilled the revised McDonald criteria. Bulk CD8+ and CD4+ T cells were purified by magnetic negative isolation, whereas CD8+ TEMRA cells were enriched by FACS. Blood was drawn into EDTA tubes, processed within 24 hours, and PBMCs were isolated by density gradient centrifugation. PBMCs destined for TCR sequencing were cryopreserved in liquid nitrogen and later thawed in a 37 °C water bath. The sorted or isolated CD4+, CD8+ and CD8+ TEMRA cells reached a purity of at least 90%.

The sequenced material came from CD4+ T cells from PBMCs. The chain is encoded by TRBV5-8 joined to TRBJ2-1; no D gene is confidently identified. This receptor was identified in a human donor with multiple sclerosis. The bases are TGTGCCAGCAGCTCTATGGGGTTAGAGAAGAATCAGTTCTTC. The encoded protein is CASSSMGLEKNQFF.